One and the same sample provided the 5 T cell receptor beta chains below, sequenced in a study of cytomegalovirus exposure and HLA in healthy donors (TCRdb year 2017). Receptors were amplified or captured by the immunoSEQ multiplex PCR assay. A mixture of 60 forward primers for TCR Vbeta segments and 13 reverse primers for TCR Jbeta segments was used in the multiplex PCR. Sourced from immuneACCESS, this table was stored by TCRdb with only in-frame sequences that have V and J called. A share of the clones is absent; for the studies checked, an unresolved V gene accounts for under half, and the remainder has no known explanation. The sample table holds under 50,000 clones. The ten largest account for over 3.5% of the sample. The specimen was PBMCs. These receptor sequences come from a male donor in good health and CMV-seronegative.

This chain connects TRBV7-9 to TRBJ2-6; 7 nucleotides line up with TRBD1. After removal of 5 bases from V and 4 bases from J, the junction contained 5 bases not matched to a gene. CDR1 is SEHNR and CDR2 is FQNEAQ in the germline V gene (reference sequence). The CDR3 length is 15 residues. CDR3 protein: CASSTTGVGANVLTF. CDR3 coding DNA: TGTGCCAGCAGCACCACAGGGGTCGGGGCCAACGTCCTGACTTTC.

The rearrangement joins TRBV18 to TRBJ2-3, with 7 positions matching TRBD1. The CDR3 sequence is 16 residues long. J was trimmed by 6 bases and V by 3 bases; bases with no gene match: 12. Germline V gene data show CDR1 as KGHSH and CDR2 as LQKENI. The CDR3 protein is CASSPPQMRGLDTQYF. The CDR3 nucleotides read TGTGCCAGCTCACCTCCACAGATGAGGGGGCTTGATACGCAGTATTTT.

The rearrangement links TRBV18 to TRBJ1-5, with 10 bases lining up with TRBD1. CDR1 is KGHSH, CDR2 LQKENI, per germline. The CDR3 is 16 residues long. J was trimmed by 2 bases and V by 2 bases; bases with no gene match: 3. CDR3 loop: CASSPRDRGGNQPQHF. CDR3 nucleotide sequence: TGTGCCAGCTCACCAAGGGACAGGGGTGGCAATCAGCCCCAGCATTTT. Combining the CDR3 with reference TRBV18 and TRBJ1-5 gives the whole variable domain NAGVMQNPRHLVRRRGQEARLRCSPMKGHSHVYWYRQLPEEGLKFMVYLQKENIIDESGMPKERFSAEFPKEGPSILRIQQVVRGDSAAYFCASSPRDRGGNQPQHFGDGTRLSIL.

The chain combines TRBV5-1 with TRBJ2-7; 10 bases align to TRBD2. This CDR3 is 17 amino acids long. Trimming took 1 base from V and 7 from J; bases not matched to a gene: 14. From germline, CDR1 is SGHRS and CDR2 YFSETQ. Here the CDR3 DNA reads TGCGCCAGCAGCTTGATCGGGCTAGCGGGGGCCCCAGTAGAGCAGTACTTC. Translating gives CASSLIGLAGAPVEQYF.

The genes are TRBV7-9 and TRBJ1-4; no reliable D call. V was trimmed by 0 bases and J by 8 bases, leaving 10 bases between them. The CDR3 spans 14 residues. The germline gives CDR1 SEHNR, CDR2 FQNEAQ (reference sequence). For the CDR3, the DNA is TGTGCCAGCAGCTTAGCCAGCGAGGAGGAAAAACTGTTTTTT. Translating gives CASSLASEEEKLFF. The whole variable domain, remainder taken from reference TRBV7-9 and TRBJ1-4, is DTGVSQNPRHKITKRGQNVTFRCDPISEHNRLYWYRQTLGQGPEFLTYFQNEAQLEKSRLLSDRFSAERPKGSFSTLEIQRTEQGDSAMYLCASSLASEEEKLFFGSGTQLSVL.